The clone carrying this T cell receptor (beta chain) was counted between two and nine times. The antigen is unknown. The CDR3 totals 14 residues. V lost 5 bases, J lost 7 bases, and 9 bases stayed unmatched. CDR1 SSHAT and CDR2 FNYEAQ come from the germline V gene (reference sequence). TCRdb passed the 5' RACE reads through MiXCR, listing each CDR3 protein once. The sample contains about 530,000 distinct CDR3 sequences, about 16% of which appear only once. The record originates from a study of identical twins. Regarding the study as a whole: Findings came from cross-sectional statistics, without long-term follow-up of donors.

This same sample was also part of a study on yellow fever vaccine responses in identical twins.

This TCR was recovered from a woman aged 18-29 years in good health. The rearrangement links TRBV7-7 to TRBJ1-1, with 8 bases aligning to TRBD1. Sequenced input: CD4+ T cells sorted from blood. The CDR3 DNA reads TGTGCCAGCAGCCCACTCTCGGACAGGGATGAAGCTTTCTTT. Translation: CASSPLSDRDEAFF. Using reference TRBV7-7 and TRBJ1-1 for the parts outside the CDR3, the full variable domain is GAGVSQSPRYKVTKRGQDVTLRCDPISSHATLYWYQQALGQGPEFLTYFNYEAQPDKSGLPSDRFSAERPEGSISTLTIQRTEQRDSAMYRCASSPLSDRDEAFFGQGTRLTVV.